This entry describes one TCR beta chain. The antigen it recognizes is unknown. Base qualities were left out, and no much larger clone turns up one base away. The record originates from a study of OX40 agonist ivuxolimab in advanced cancers. Describing the broader study: Ivuxolimab, which targeted the costimulatory receptor OX40 (CD134), was an agonistic, fully human IgG2 monoclonal antibody. Intravenous ivuxolimab was administered to patients every 2 weeks at six dose levels: 0.01, 0.1, 0.3, 1.5, 3 and 10 mg/kg. Of the approximately 50 dose-escalation patients, hepatocellular carcinoma was present in 19, melanoma in approximately 15, renal cell carcinoma in 9 and head and neck cancer in 9. In the dose-escalation cohort, more than 75% of patients were male, and the mean age was about 55 years, with a range of roughly 20 to 79. Patients were allowed to have had prior anti-PD-1, anti-PD-L1 or anti-CTLA-4 therapy, and roughly two fifths of the dose-escalation patients had been treated with checkpoint inhibitors. Partial responses occurred in three dose-escalation patients: two with cutaneous melanoma and one with hepatocellular carcinoma. Peripheral TCRbeta sequencing was intended to test whether TCR sequence diversity was altered and clonal T-cell expansion was caused by ivuxolimab. The paper covers the monotherapy dose-escalation part of the phase I ivuxolimab trial, which included N ≈ 52 patients. The research as a whole found: At doses from 0.1 to 3.0 mg/kg, clonal expansion was seen in both CD4+ and CD8+ blood T cells between baseline and week 6. In the 0.1-3.0 mg/kg groups, partial responders were among the patients with the lowest normalized peripheral clonal expansion, particularly in CD8+ T cells. The antigen specificity of the peripheral T cells that underwent clonal expansion was not determined. Low levels of normalized T-cell clonal expansion were also seen in some nonresponding patients. On average, CD8+ T cells showed more expanded clones than CD4+ T cells after ivuxolimab.

Patients with autoimmune disease history or receiving systemic immunosuppression were excluded from the trial. Peripheral blood for TCR sequencing was collected from all dose cohorts at baseline, on cycle 4 day 1, and on cycle 7 day 1. Samples were obtained from an open-label, multicenter, first-in-human phase I dose-escalation trial of ivuxolimab. The trial enrolled adults with locally advanced or metastatic head and neck squamous cell, hepatocellular, melanoma or renal cell carcinoma. Before TCR sequencing, CD4+ T cells and CD8+ T cells from peripheral blood were sorted into separate populations. For sequencing of the TCRbeta CDR3 region, genomic DNA was extracted from the sorted cells. The immunoSEQ Assay was used to sequence the TCRbeta CDR3 regions. Sourced from immuneACCESS, this table was stored by TCRdb with only in-frame sequences that have V and J called. A share of the clones is absent; for the studies checked, an unresolved V gene accounts for under half, and the remainder has no known explanation. Recorded for this sample are over 30,000 clones; roughly 89% of them occurred a single time. The ten largest account for approximately 0.9% of the sample.

From a lookup of the germline V gene, CDR1 and CDR2 are MNHEY and SVGAGI. The CDR3 numbers 14 residues from cysteine through phenylalanine. Only CDR3 DNA remains: 42 bases, in frame from the first base. Clipping removes 6 bases from V and 5 bases from J, with 6 as the unmatched junction base count. Sequencing was performed on CD4+ or CD8+ T cells sorted from blood, taken in a trial of the OX40 agonist ivuxolimab. The sequence joins TRBV6-5 to TRBJ1-3, with 8 junctional bases fitting TRBD1. The clonotype comes from an adult with an advanced solid tumor such as melanoma, head and neck, liver or kidney cancer. The CDR3 region reads CASSLQGGRNTIYF. The DNA sequence is given as TGTGCCAGCAGCTTACAGGGGGGCCGAAACACCATATATTTT.